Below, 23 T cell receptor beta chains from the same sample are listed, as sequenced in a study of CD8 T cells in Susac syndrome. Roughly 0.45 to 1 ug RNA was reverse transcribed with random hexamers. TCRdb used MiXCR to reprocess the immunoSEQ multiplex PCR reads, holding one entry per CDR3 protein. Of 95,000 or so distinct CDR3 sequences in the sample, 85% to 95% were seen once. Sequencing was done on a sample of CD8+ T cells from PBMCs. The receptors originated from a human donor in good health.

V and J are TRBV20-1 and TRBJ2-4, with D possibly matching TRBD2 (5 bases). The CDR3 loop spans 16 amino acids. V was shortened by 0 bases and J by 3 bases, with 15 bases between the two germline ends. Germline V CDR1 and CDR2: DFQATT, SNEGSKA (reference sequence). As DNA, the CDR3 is TGCAGTGCTAGAGAAGCCGGCGGGCTTAGCAAAAACATTCAGTACTTC. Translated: CSAREAGGLSKNIQYF.

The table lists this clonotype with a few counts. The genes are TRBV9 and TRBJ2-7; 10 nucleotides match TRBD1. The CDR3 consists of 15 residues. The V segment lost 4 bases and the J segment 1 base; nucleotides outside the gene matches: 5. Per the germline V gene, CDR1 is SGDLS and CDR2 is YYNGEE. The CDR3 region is CASSLGQGSSYEQYF. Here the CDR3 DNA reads TGTGCCAGCAGCCTGGGACAGGGGAGTTCCTACGAGCAGTACTTC.

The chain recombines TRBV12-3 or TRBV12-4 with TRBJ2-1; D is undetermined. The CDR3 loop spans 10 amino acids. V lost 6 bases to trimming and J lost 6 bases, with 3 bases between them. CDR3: CASSVNEQFF. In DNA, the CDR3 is TGTGCCAGCAGCGTCAATGAGCAGTTCTTC.

The CDR3 loop reads CASSEVGGTYEQYF. CDR3 sequence (DNA): TGTGCCAGCAGTGAAGTAGGCGGTACCTACGAGCAGTACTTC. This rearrangement joins TRBV2 to TRBJ2-7; D gene ambiguous. CDR1 SNHLY and CDR2 FYNNEI come from the germline V gene. With 1 base removed from V and 2 bases from J, the gap between germline ends came to 9 bases. This CDR3 comprises 14 residues.

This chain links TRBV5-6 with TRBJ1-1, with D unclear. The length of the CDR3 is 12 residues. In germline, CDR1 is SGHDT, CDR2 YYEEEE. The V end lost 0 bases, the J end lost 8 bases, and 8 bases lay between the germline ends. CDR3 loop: CASSLGPVEAFF. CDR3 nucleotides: TGTGCCAGCAGCTTGGGGCCAGTAGAAGCTTTCTTT.

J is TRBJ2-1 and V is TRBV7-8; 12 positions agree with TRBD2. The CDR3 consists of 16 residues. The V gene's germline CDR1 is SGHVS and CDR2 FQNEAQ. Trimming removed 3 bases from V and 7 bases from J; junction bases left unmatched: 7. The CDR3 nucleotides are TGTGCCAGCAGCTTGGGACTAGCGGGCTATTCAAATGAGCAGTTCTTC. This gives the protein CASSLGLAGYSNEQFF.

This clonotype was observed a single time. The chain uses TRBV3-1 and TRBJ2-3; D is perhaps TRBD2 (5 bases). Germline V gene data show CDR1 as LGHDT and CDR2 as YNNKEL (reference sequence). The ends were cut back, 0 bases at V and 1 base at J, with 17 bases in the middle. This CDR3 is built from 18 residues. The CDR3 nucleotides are TGTGCCAGCAGCCAAGATGTCAGGACGGGGTTTGGCACAGATACGCAGTATTTT. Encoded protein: CASSQDVRTGFGTDTQYF.

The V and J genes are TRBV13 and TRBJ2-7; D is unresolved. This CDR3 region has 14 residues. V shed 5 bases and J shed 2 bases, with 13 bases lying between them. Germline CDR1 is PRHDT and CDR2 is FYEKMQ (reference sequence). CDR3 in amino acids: CASSPNSGPYEQYF. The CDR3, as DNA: TGTGCCAGCAGCCCCAACAGTGGCCCCTACGAGCAGTACTTC.

Here the CDR3 DNA reads TGTGCCAGCAGCTCAGCCGGGACAGGGCGAACTGAAGCTTTCTTT. Protein: CASSSAGTGRTEAFF. J is TRBJ1-1 and V is TRBV7-9, with 9 bases matching TRBD1. The ends lost 4 bases at V and 5 bases at J; junction bases unmatched: 8. The CDR3 consists of 15 residues. Germline-derived CDR1 and CDR2 are SEHNR and FQNEAQ (reference sequence).

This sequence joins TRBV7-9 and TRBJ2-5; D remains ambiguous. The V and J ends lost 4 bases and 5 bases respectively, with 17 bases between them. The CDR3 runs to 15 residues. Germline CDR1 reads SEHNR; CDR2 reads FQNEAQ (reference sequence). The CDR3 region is CASSSSWKAGETQYF. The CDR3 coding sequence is TGTGCCAGCAGCTCAAGTTGGAAAGCCGGGGAGACCCAGTACTTC.

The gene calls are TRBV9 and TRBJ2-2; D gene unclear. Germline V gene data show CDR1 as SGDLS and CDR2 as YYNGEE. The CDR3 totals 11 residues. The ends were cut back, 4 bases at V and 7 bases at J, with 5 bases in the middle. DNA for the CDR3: TGTGCCAGCAGCTCCTTCGGGGAGCTGTTTTTT. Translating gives CASSSFGELFF.

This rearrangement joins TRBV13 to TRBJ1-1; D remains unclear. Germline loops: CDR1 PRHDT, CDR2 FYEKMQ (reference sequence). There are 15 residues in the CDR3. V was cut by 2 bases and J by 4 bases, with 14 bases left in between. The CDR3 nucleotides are TGTGCCAGCAGCTTATTCTTGGGTTTGAGCACTGAAGCTTTCTTT. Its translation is CASSLFLGLSTEAFF.

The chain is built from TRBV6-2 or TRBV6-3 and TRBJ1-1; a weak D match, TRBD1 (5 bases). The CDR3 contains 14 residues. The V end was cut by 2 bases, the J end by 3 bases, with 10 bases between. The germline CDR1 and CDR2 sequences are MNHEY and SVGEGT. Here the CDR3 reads CASSYTGPDTEAFF. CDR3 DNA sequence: TGTGCCAGCAGTTACACAGGCCCGGACACTGAAGCTTTCTTT.

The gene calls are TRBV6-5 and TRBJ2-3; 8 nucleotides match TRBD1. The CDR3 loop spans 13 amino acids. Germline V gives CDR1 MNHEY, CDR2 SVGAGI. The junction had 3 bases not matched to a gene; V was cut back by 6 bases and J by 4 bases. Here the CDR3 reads CASRPGGPDTQYF. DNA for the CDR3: TGTGCCAGCAGGCCAGGGGGCCCAGATACGCAGTATTTT.

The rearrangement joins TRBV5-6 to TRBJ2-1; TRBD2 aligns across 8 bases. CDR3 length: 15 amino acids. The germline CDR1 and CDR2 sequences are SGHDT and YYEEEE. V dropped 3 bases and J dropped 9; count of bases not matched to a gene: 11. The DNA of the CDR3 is TGTGCCAGCAGCTGGCCCACCTCGGGACTAGGTGAGCAGTTCTTC. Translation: CASSWPTSGLGEQFF.

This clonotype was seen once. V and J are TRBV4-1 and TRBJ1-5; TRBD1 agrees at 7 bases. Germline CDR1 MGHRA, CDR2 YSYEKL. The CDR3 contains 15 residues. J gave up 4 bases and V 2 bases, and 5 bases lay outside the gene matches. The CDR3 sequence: CASSQWTGENQPQHF. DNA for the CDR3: TGCGCCAGCAGCCAATGGACAGGTGAGAATCAGCCCCAGCATTTT.

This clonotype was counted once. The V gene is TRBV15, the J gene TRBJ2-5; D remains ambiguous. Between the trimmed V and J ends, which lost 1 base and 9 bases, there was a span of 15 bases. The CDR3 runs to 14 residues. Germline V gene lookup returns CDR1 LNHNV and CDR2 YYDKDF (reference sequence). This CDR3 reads CATSRAPGRGAQYF. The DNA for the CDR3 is TGTGCCACCAGCAGAGCTCCCGGACGTGGAGCCCAGTACTTC.

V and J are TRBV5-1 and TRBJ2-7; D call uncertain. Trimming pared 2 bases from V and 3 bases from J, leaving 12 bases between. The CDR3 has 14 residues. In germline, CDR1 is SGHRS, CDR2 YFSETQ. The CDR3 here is CASSFALGGYEQYF. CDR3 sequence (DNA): TGCGCCAGCAGCTTCGCGTTGGGCGGCTACGAGCAGTACTTC.

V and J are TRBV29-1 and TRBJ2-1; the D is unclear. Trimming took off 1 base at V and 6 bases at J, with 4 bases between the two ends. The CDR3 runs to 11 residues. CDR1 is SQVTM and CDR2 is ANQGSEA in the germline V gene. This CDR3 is CSVEGSNEQFF. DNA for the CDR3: TGCAGCGTTGAAGGGAGCAATGAGCAGTTCTTC.

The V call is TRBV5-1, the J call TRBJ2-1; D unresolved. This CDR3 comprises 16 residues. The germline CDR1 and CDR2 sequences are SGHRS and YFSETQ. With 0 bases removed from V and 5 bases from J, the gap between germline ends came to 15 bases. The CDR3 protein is CASSLVLNPVDNEQFF. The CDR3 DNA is TGCGCCAGCAGCTTGGTCCTCAACCCCGTGGACAATGAGCAGTTCTTC.

DNA for the CDR3: TGTGCCAGCAGCCATGGCGGCACAGCCTACGAGCAGTACTTC. This translates into CASSHGGTAYEQYF. The chain links TRBV3-1 to TRBJ2-7; D is ambiguous. CDR3 length: 14 amino acids. The germline V gene has CDR1 LGHDT and CDR2 YNNKEL (reference sequence). Trimming stripped 3 bases from V and 2 bases from J, with 11 bases between.

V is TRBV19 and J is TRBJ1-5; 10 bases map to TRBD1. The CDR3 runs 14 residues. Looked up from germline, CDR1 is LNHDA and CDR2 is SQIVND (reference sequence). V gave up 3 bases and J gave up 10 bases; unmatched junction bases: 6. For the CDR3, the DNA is TGTGCCAGTAGTATCTTGGGACAGGGGAATCCCCAGCATTTT. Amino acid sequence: CASSILGQGNPQHF.

Here the CDR3 reads CASMGPGLEGETQYF. In nucleotides, the CDR3 is TGTGCCAGCATGGGACCGGGACTAGAGGGAGAGACCCAGTACTTC. The chain is built from TRBV6-5 and TRBJ2-5; 8 bases match TRBD2. V lost 7 bases, J lost 4 bases, and 11 bases stayed unmatched. CDR3 length equals 15 residues. Germline-derived CDR1 and CDR2 are MNHEY and SVGAGI.